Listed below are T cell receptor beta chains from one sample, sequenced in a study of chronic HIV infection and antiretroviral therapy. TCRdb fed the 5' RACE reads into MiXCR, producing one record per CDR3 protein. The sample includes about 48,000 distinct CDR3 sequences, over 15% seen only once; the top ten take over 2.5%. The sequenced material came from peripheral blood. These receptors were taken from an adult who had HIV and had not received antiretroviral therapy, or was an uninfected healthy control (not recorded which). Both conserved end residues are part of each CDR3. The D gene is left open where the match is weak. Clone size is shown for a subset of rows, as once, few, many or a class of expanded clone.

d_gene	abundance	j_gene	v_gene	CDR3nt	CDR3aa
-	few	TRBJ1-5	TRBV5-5	TGTGCCAGCAGCTTCTCGGGGCCCAATAAGCCCCAGCATTTT	CASSFSGPNKPQHF
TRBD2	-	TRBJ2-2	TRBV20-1	TGCAGTGCCGGGGAGGGGAACACCGGGGAGCTGTTTTTT	CSAGEGNTGELFF
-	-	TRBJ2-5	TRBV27	TGTGCCAGCAGTCCCTACCTACAAGAGACCCAGTACTTC	CASSPYLQETQYF
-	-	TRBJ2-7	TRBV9	TGTGCCAGCAGCGTAGGATTCGGGTCGGTCAACGAGCAGTACTTC	CASSVGFGSVNEQYF
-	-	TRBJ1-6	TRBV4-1	TGCGCCAGCAGCCAAGATTTGTCCAGTCCCGGCTCACCCCTCCACTTT	CASSQDLSSPGSPLHF
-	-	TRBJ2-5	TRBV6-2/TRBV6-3	TGTGCCAGCTTTAGCGGAAGCCAAGAGACCCAGTACTTC	CASFSGSQETQYF
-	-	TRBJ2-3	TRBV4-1	TGCGCCAGCAGCCCAACGGACTACTTCACAGATACGCAGTATTTT	CASSPTDYFTDTQYF
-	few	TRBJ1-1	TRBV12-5	TGTGCTAGTGGGGATGCAGGGTTGGCTGAAGCTTTCTTT	CASGDAGLAEAFF
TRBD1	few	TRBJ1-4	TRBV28	TGTGCCAGCAGTTTAGCCGGACAGGGAGACGAAAAACTGTTTTTT	CASSLAGQGDEKLFF
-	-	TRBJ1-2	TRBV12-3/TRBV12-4	TGTGCCAGCAGTCCGAGGGTCCTCACGCACTTTTATGGCTACACCTTC	CASSPRVLTHFYGYTF
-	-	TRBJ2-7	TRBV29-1	TGCAGCGTTGAAGAATCCTACGAGCAGTACTTC	CSVEESYEQYF
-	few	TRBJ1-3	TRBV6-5	TGTGCCAGCAGTTACTCCGGGTCGCGCTCTGGAAACACCATATATTTT	CASSYSGSRSGNTIYF
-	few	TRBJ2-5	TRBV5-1	TGCGCCAGCAGCTTGGTGGGGGAGACCCAGTACTTC	CASSLVGETQYF
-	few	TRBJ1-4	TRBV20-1	TGCAGTGCTCCCTCCGAAACTTACAATGAAAAACTGTTTTTT	CSAPSETYNEKLFF
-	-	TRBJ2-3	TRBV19	TGTGCCAGTAGTATTTTGGGGGAACGGCCCACAGATACGCAGTATTTT	CASSILGERPTDTQYF
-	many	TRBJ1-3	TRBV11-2	TGTGCCAGCAGCCCCAGTACTGGAAACACCATATATTTT	CASSPSTGNTIYF
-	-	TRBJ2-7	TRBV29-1	TGCAGCGTTTGTACGGGGATTTCCTACGAGCAGTACTTC	CSVCTGISYEQYF
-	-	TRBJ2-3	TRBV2	TGTGCCAGCAGTGAGAGGGATACGCAGTATTTT	CASSERDTQYF
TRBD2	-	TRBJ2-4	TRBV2	TGTGCCAGCAGTGAAGAGGGGACCGGGGGGGACATTCAGTACTTC	CASSEEGTGGDIQYF
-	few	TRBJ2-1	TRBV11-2	TGTGCCAGCAGCCTGGCCGGGACTGAGCAGTTCTTC	CASSLAGTEQFF
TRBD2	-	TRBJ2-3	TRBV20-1	TGCAGTGCTAGTTCCGCGGGAGTGAGCACAGATACGCAGTATTTT	CSASSAGVSTDTQYF
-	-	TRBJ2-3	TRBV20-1	TGCAGTGCTACGACGGCGAGCACAGATACGCAGTATTTT	CSATTASTDTQYF
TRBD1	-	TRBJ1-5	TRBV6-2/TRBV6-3	TGTGCCAGCAGCCGCCCGGGAGAAGGGGGCGCCTCGAATAGCAATCAGCCCCAGCATTTT	CASSRPGEGGASNSNQPQHF
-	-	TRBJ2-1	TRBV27	TGTGCCAGCACCCTCTCCCTCCCACTTGGGAACAATGAGCAGTTCTTC	CASTLSLPLGNNEQFF
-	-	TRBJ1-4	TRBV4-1	TGCGCCAGCAGCCCCACAGGGACGGCTGATGAAAAACTGTTTTTT	CASSPTGTADEKLFF
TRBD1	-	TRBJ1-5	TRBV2	TGTGCCAGCAGTGCAACAGGGGGAGGCAATCAGCCCCAGCATTTT	CASSATGGGNQPQHF
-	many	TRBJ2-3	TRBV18	TGTGCCAGCTCCCCAACTACAGGGACAGATACGCAGTATTTT	CASSPTTGTDTQYF
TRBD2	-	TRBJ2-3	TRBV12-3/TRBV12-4	TGTGCCAGCAGGAATCGAGCGGGACGCGGCACAGATACGCAGTATTTT	CASRNRAGRGTDTQYF
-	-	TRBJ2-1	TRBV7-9	TGTGCCAGCAGCTCACCGAGGGAGCGGGTCGACTCCTACAATGAGCAGTTCTTC	CASSSPRERVDSYNEQFF
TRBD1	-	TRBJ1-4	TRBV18	TGTGCCAGCTCATCGGGACAGGGGGCGATAGGCGAAAAACTGTTTTTT	CASSSGQGAIGEKLFF
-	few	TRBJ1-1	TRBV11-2	TGTGCCAGCAGCTTAGGGCGTGTCCCTGGGACTGAAGCTTTCTTT	CASSLGRVPGTEAFF
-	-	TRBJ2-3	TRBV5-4	TGTGCCAGCAGTCACCGTCGGTCCTGGTCTCTCGAAGATACGCAGTATTTT	CASSHRRSWSLEDTQYF
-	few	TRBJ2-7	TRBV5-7	TGTGCCACCAAGTTCCGGGAGGGGACAGGGATGAGGGACGAGCAGTACTTC	CATKFREGTGMRDEQYF
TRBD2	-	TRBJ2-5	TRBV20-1	TGCAGTGCTACAATTACTAGCGGGAGGCAAGAGACCCAGTACTTC	CSATITSGRQETQYF
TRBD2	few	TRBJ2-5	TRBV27	TGTGCCAGCAGTACCCCGTCACTAGCGGCCGGCCAAGAGACCCAGTACTTC	CASSTPSLAAGQETQYF
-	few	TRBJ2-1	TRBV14	TGTGCCAGCAGCCAAGACTGGGTTCGAGCCGATGAGCAGTTCTTC	CASSQDWVRADEQFF
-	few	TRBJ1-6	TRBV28	TGTGCCAGCATCATGAGCTCCTATAATTCACCCCTCCACTTT	CASIMSSYNSPLHF
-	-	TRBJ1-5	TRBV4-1	TGCGCCAGCAGCCAAGGAGGACCTGGTCAGCCCCAGCATTTT	CASSQGGPGQPQHF
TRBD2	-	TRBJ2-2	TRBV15	TGTGCCACCAGTGACTATAGCGGGATAAGCCCCGGGGAGCTGTTTTTT	CATSDYSGISPGELFF
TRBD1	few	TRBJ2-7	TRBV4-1	TGCGCCAGCAGCCAACACTCGGCCTTGGCGGACAGGGGGCGATCCTACGAGCAGTACTTC	CASSQHSALADRGRSYEQYF
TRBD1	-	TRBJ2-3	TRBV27	TGTGCCAGCAGTTTATCGCGGAGGGACAGGGTTATAACGCAGTATTTT	CASSLSRRDRVITQYF
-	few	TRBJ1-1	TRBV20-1	TGCAGTGCTTTGGACACTGAAGCTTTCTTT	CSALDTEAFF
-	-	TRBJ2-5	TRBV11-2	TGTGCCAGCAGCTTAGGGGCTGGGGAGACCCAGTACTTC	CASSLGAGETQYF